This TCR beta chain was profiled in a study of T cell responses to AZD1222 COVID-19 vaccine. Study results and limitations: CD4 TCRs associated with vaccination spanned spike, dominating at 160-218 and 743-854. Clonal diversity may have been underestimated in mostly white British donors. Every sample of the repertoires postdated the peak T cell response.

Generated by immunoSEQ multiplex PCR, the TCRdb table keeps only in-frame clones and is missing some. The sample lists some 110,000 clones, around 85% occurring once. As to this clone: The antigen remains unidentified.

CDR3 length: 17 residues. The V gene's germline CDR1 is MNHEY and CDR2 SMNVEV (reference sequence). V dropped 6 bases and J dropped 7; count of bases not matched to a gene: 18. The material sequenced was peripheral blood, taken 28 days after the second AZD1222 dose. This sequence joins TRBV27 and TRBJ1-2; 9 positions agree with TRBD1. This receptor was taken from an adult who received the AZD1222 COVID-19 vaccine. CDR3 protein: CASSLGDLGQGRFGYTF. CDR3 in DNA: TGTGCCAGCAGCCTAGGTGATTTGGGACAGGGAAGGTTTGGCTACACCTTC.